This T cell receptor (beta chain) was observed in a study of T cell responses to AZD1222 COVID-19 vaccine. For the study at large: Pooling covered second doses at about 4 or about 12 weeks.

The CDR3 sequence is 11 residues long. CDR1 is SNHLY and CDR2 is FYNNEI in the germline V gene. Trimming removed 5 bases from V and 5 bases from J, with 6 bases in between. In the case of this clone: As yet, its antigen is unknown.

Broader study findings: Regions 160-218 and 743-854 dominated among vaccine-associated CD4 TCRs spanning spike. Regions left unmutated in variants are reportedly the target of nearly half of spike-specific TCRs. Baseline serology detected seropositivity in only 5 to 7 AZD1222 recipients.

Assay used: immunoSEQ multiplex PCR; TCRdb lists only in-frame clones, some missing. The table lists about 99,000 clones, over 75% of them singletons. This TCR was recovered from an adult in good health. V and J are TRBV2 and TRBJ1-2; D is unresolved. The starting material was peripheral blood, obtained on day 0 of AZD1222 vaccination. Written as DNA, the CDR3 is TGTGCCAGCAGTACGGAATATGGCTACACCTTC. Amino acids: CASSTEYGYTF. Full variable domain (missing parts from reference TRBV2 and TRBJ1-2): EPEVTQTPSHQVTQMGQEVILRCVPISNHLYFYWYRQILGQKVEFLVSFYNNEISEKSEIFDDQFSVERPDGSNFTLKIRSTKLEDSAMYFCASSTEYGYTFGSGTRLTVV.